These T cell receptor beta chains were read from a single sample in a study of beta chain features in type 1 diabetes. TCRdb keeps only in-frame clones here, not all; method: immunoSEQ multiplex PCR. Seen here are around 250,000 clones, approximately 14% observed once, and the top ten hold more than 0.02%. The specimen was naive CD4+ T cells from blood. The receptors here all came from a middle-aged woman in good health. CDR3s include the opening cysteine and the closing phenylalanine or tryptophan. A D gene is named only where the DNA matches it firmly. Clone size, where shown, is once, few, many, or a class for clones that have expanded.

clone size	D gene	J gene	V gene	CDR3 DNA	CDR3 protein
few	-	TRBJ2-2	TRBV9	TGTGCCAGCAGCGTCGGAGGGTTGAACACCGGGGAGCTGTTTTTT	CASSVGGLNTGELFF
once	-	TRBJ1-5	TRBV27	TGTGCCAGCAGTCCCTGGGTCGGCAGGGGCAATCAGCCCCAGCATTTT	CASSPWVGRGNQPQHF
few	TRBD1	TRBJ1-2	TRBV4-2	TGTGCCAGCAGCCGGGGACAGGGGACCCTTGGCTACACCTTC	CASSRGQGTLGYTF
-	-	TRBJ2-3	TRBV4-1	TGCGCCAGCAGCCAAGATCGGGCGTCTAGCGCGCCACGAGGGACGCAGTATTTT	CASSQDRASSAPRGTQYF
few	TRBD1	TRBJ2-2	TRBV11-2	TGTGCCAGCAGCCGGGGACAGGACAGGAACACCGGGGAGCTGTTTTTT	CASSRGQDRNTGELFF
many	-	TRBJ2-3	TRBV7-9	TGTGCCAGCAGCCCATGGGGGGGCACAGATACGCAGTATTTT	CASSPWGGTDTQYF
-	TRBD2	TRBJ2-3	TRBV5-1	TGCGCCAGCAGCTCAACTAGCGGGGGGGCCGCGTCTACGCAGTATTTT	CASSSTSGGAASTQYF
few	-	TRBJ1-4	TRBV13	TGTGCCAGCAGCTTAGGCCAGGGGAGCGAAAAACTGTTTTTT	CASSLGQGSEKLFF
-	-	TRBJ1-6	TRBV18	TGTGCCAGCTCCCCAACCGCAACAAGTGTAGCGGGTTCACCCCTCCACTTT	CASSPTATSVAGSPLHF
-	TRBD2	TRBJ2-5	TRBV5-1	TGCGCCAGCAGCTTTACTAGCGGACAAGAGACCCAGTACTTC	CASSFTSGQETQYF
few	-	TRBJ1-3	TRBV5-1	TGCGCCAGCAGCTTGGCCGGAGAACCGTCTGGAAACACCATATATTTT	CASSLAGEPSGNTIYF
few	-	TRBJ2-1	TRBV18	TGTGCCAGCTCACCACGGGCCCCAAGCTCCTACAATGAGCAGTTCTTC	CASSPRAPSSYNEQFF
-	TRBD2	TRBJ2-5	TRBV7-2	TGTGCCAGCAGCTCGGGTAGCGGGGGGGTAGAGACCCAGTACTTC	CASSSGSGGVETQYF
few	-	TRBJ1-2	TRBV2	TGTGCCAGCAGTGTTAACAGGGACTATGGCTACACCTTC	CASSVNRDYGYTF
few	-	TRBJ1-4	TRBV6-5	TGTGCCAGCAGTTACTCCTATTCAACTAATGAAAAACTGTTTTTT	CASSYSYSTNEKLFF
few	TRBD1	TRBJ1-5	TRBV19	TGTGCCAGTAGTATAGCAGGGGGCGTTGGTCAGCCCCAGCATTTT	CASSIAGGVGQPQHF
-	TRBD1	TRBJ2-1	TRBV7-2	TGTGCCAGCAGCTTAGATGCGGACAGGGTCTACAATGAGCAGTTCTTC	CASSLDADRVYNEQFF
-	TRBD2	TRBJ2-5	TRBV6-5	TGTGCCAGCAGCCTTAGCGGGGGGCAAGAGACCCAGTACTTC	CASSLSGGQETQYF
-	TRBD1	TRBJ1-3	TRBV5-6	TGTGCCAGCAGCCCAGGGACAGGCAGAAACACCATATATTTT	CASSPGTGRNTIYF
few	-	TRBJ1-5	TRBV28	TGTGCCAGCAGTTTAGGCCCAGCTGGGCCCAATCAGCCCCAGCATTTT	CASSLGPAGPNQPQHF
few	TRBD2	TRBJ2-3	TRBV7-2	TGTGCCAGCAGCTTAGGGCTAGCGGGGAGGGATACGCAGTATTTT	CASSLGLAGRDTQYF
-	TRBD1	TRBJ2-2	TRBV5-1	TGCGCCAGCAGCATTACAGGGGGCACCGGGGAGCTGTTTTTT	CASSITGGTGELFF
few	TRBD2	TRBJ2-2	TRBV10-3	TGTGCCATCAGAGAGGGGCTAGCGGAGACTACCGGGGAGCTGTTTTTT	CAIREGLAETTGELFF
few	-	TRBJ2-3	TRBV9	TGTGCCAGCAGCGTAGCTACGGTGGGCAGATTGACAGATACGCAGTATTTT	CASSVATVGRLTDTQYF
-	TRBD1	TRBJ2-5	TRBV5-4	TGTGCCAGCAGCTTGATAGGGGACAGCCAAGAGACCCAGTACTTC	CASSLIGDSQETQYF
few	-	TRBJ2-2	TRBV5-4	TGTGCCAGCGGGTTACTCGGGGACACCGGGGAGCTGTTTTTT	CASGLLGDTGELFF
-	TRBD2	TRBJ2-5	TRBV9	TGTGCCAGCAGCGTAAGGGCGGGGGGTCCAGAGACCCAGTACTTC	CASSVRAGGPETQYF
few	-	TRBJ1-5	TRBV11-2	TGTGCCAGCAGCTTAGATGGGCCTCTGGGCCCCCAGCATTTT	CASSLDGPLGPQHF
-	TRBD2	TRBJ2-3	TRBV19	TGTGCCAGTAGTATGGCGGGGGTTGCAGATACGCAGTATTTT	CASSMAGVADTQYF
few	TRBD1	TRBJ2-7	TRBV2	TGTGCCAGCACCGAATGGGACAGGAATTACGAGCAGTACTTC	CASTEWDRNYEQYF
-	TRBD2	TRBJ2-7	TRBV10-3	TGTGCCATCACCCACAAACCCGGGGGGAGCTCCTACGAGCAGTACTTC	CAITHKPGGSSYEQYF
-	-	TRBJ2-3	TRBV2	TGTGCCAGCAGGGGGACTTGGAACACAGATACGCAGTATTTT	CASRGTWNTDTQYF
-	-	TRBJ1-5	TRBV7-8	TGTGCCAGCAGCTTAGCGCGGGGGGATGCCTATATTCCCCAGCATTTT	CASSLARGDAYIPQHF
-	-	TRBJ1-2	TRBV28	TGTGCCAGCAGTTTCAATGGCTACACCTTC	CASSFNGYTF
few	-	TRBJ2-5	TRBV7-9	TGTGCCAGCAGCTTAGTGTCGGGGTTGGAGACCCAGTACTTC	CASSLVSGLETQYF
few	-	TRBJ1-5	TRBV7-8	TGTGCCAGCAGCTTAGGGAGGGTTAGCAATCAGCCCCAGCATTTT	CASSLGRVSNQPQHF
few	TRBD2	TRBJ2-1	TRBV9	TGTGCCAGCAGCGTTTCCAGCGGGGGGGCCCATGAGCAGTTCTTC	CASSVSSGGAHEQFF
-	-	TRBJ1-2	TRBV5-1	TGCGCCAGCAGCGCCAACTATCAGGGGAAGTCCTATGGCTACACCTTC	CASSANYQGKSYGYTF
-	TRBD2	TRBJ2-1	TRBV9	TGTGCCAGCAGCGTAGCGGGTAGCGGGGGGGCCAATGAGCAGTTCTTC	CASSVAGSGGANEQFF
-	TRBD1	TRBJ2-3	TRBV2	TGTGCCAGCAGGGGGACAGGCACAGATACGCAGTATTTT	CASRGTGTDTQYF
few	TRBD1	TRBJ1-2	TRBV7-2	TGTGCCAGCAGCCAGGACAGGATGTATGGCTACACCTTC	CASSQDRMYGYTF